The 20 T cell receptor beta chains below come from one sample, sequenced in a study of blood T cell repertoires in COVID-19. Data came from immunoSEQ multiplex PCR; TCRdb stores just in-frame clones and leaves some out. This table holds over 250,000 clones, roughly 80% found once. Sequencing was carried out using peripheral blood. The receptors originated from a woman in her forties or fifties who had recovered from COVID-19.

The rearrangement joins TRBV30 to TRBJ1-1, with unresolved D. Germline CDR1 reads GTSNPN; CDR2 reads SVGIG (reference sequence). The V end was cut by 0 bases, the J end by 8 bases, with 7 bases between. The CDR3 totals 11 residues. The DNA of the CDR3 is TGTGCCTGGAGTGTAAGCTTGGAAGCTTTCTTT. It translates to CAWSVSLEAFF.

This chain uses TRBV7-9 with TRBJ1-2, with D possibly being TRBD1 (5 bases). Looked up from germline, CDR1 is SEHNR and CDR2 is FQNEAQ (reference sequence). CDR3 length equals 18 residues. V shed 5 bases and J shed 7 bases, with 29 bases lying between them. CDR3 nucleotide sequence: TGTGCCAGCAGCCTTCGACCCTACCCAGCCGCCGGCGGGGGTGGCTACACCTTC. This sequence encodes CASSLRPYPAAGGGGYTF.

The rearrangement uses TRBV10-3 and TRBJ2-2, with 8 bases identical to TRBD2. CDR1 is ENHRY, CDR2 SYGVKD, per germline. This CDR3 region has 16 residues. V lost 2 bases and J lost 2; bases outside the gene matches: 4. CDR3 bases: TGTGCCATCAGTGAGCTAGCGGGTGCCAACACCGGGGAGCTGTTTTTT. Translation gives CAISELAGANTGELFF.

The chain couples TRBV11-2 to TRBJ2-3; a weak D match, TRBD2 (6 bases). The V end was cut by 3 bases, the J end by 5 bases, with 15 bases between. Germline assignment: CDR1 SGHAT and CDR2 FQNNGV. The CDR3 is made up of 15 amino acids. Here the CDR3 DNA reads TGTGCCAGCAGCTTCAGGAGGGGAGGAGGAGATACGCAGTATTTT. The encoded protein is CASSFRRGGGDTQYF.

The gene calls are TRBV3-1 (or the pseudogene TRBV3-2) and TRBJ1-3; D gene ambiguous. The CDR3 is 13 amino acids. CDR1 LGHDT and CDR2 YNNKEL come from the germline V gene (reference sequence). Trimming shortened V by 2 bases and J by 2 bases, and 4 bases separated the two germline ends. The CDR3 spells CASSQRTGNTIYF. The CDR3 DNA follows: TGTGCCAGCAGCCAACGTACTGGAAACACCATATATTTT.

The rearrangement uses TRBV23-1 and TRBJ2-1; a possible D gene is TRBD1 (6 bases). TRBV23-1 qualifies as an ORF whose function is uncertain. The CDR3 is made up of 13 amino acids. Trimming took off 7 bases at V and 8 bases at J, with 15 bases between the two ends. CDR3 sequence reads: CASTPKQGHEQFF. CDR3 in DNA: TGCGCCAGCACCCCAAAGCAGGGGCATGAGCAGTTCTTC.

The chain links TRBV30 to TRBJ2-4; D is perhaps TRBD2 (5 bases). Between the trimmed V and J ends, which lost 2 bases and 6 bases, there was a span of 17 bases. CDR1 and CDR2 (germline): GTSNPN, SVGIG (reference sequence). This CDR3 has 15 residues. CDR3 region: CAWSPRGAVGNIQYF. The CDR3 DNA follows: TGTGCCTGGAGTCCCCGGGGAGCGGTAGGAAACATTCAGTACTTC. Filled out from reference TRBV30 and TRBJ2-4, the complete variable domain reads SQTIHQWPATLVQPVGSPLSLECTVEGTSNPNLYWYRQAAGRGLQLLFYSVGIGQISSEVPQNLSASRPQDRQFILSSKKLLLSDSGFYLCAWSPRGAVGNIQYFGAGTRLSVL.

The CDR3 DNA is TGTGCCATCAGTGAGTCGACTCGGGGGGAATCAGGTACGCAGTATTTT. Its translation: CAISESTRGESGTQYF. This chain connects TRBV10-3 to TRBJ2-3; 7 nucleotides agree with TRBD2. Germline assignment: CDR1 ENHRY and CDR2 SYGVKD. Trimming at V came to 0 bases and at J to 8 bases, leaving 11 bases not matched to a gene. The CDR3 runs to 16 residues.

V is TRBV2 and J is TRBJ2-1, with 7 bases that match TRBD1. V was clipped by 11 bases and J by 8 bases; unmatched bases: 12. CDR1 is SNHLY and CDR2 is FYNNEI in the germline V gene. There are 13 residues in the CDR3. The CDR3 nucleotides are TGTGCCGGCACAGGGGAAAGGGGTGATGAGCAGTTCTTC. Translating it yields CAGTGERGDEQFF.

The V gene is TRBV28, the J gene TRBJ1-2; 8 nucleotides align to TRBD1. This CDR3 comprises 14 residues. CDR1 is MDHEN, CDR2 SYDVKM, per germline. V lost 6 bases to trimming and J lost 6 bases; unmatched junction nucleotides: 9. CDR3 DNA sequence: TGTGCCAGCAGAGATGACAGGGGTCTACATGGCTACACCTTC. Protein: CASRDDRGLHGYTF.

This clone has at least ten counts. This chain joins TRBV9 and TRBJ2-2, with D unresolved. CDR1 SGDLS and CDR2 YYNGEE come from the germline V gene. CDR3 length equals 14 residues. Trimming removed 2 bases from V and 3 bases from J, with 8 bases in between. The CDR3 is CASSVAPDTGELFF. The CDR3 region has the DNA TGTGCCAGCAGCGTCGCCCCGGACACCGGGGAGCTGTTTTTT.

The chain joins TRBV4-2 to TRBJ2-7, with 7 bases identical to TRBD2. The CDR3 covers 16 residues. The germline V gene encodes CDR1 LGHNA and CDR2 YNFKEQ. V was clipped by 1 base and J by 3 bases; unmatched bases: 9. As DNA, the CDR3 is TGTGCCAGCAGCCAAGCTGTGCCACCGGGGGGCTACGAGCAGTACTTC. This codes for CASSQAVPPGGYEQYF.

The chain employs TRBV24-1 and TRBJ1-2; D possibly corresponds to TRBD1 (6 bases). Trimming shortened V by 10 bases and J by 2 bases, and 19 bases separated the two germline ends. This CDR3 contains 15 residues. Germline V gene lookup returns CDR1 KGHDR and CDR2 SFDVKD. CDR3 in DNA: TGTGCCACGACCCGGCGGGCAGGGGAGAACTATGGCTACACCTTC. Amino acids: CATTRRAGENYGYTF.

The chain links TRBV6-5 to TRBJ2-7, with a weak D call TRBD2 (5 bases). The CDR3 is 11 amino acids. Trimming cost V 7 bases and J 6 bases, with 10 bases left between them. From germline, CDR1 is MNHEY and CDR2 SVGAGI. CDR3 DNA: TGTGCCAGCAAAGGAGGCGGCGAGCAGTACTTC. It specifies CASKGGGEQYF.

The chain joins TRBV11-2 to TRBJ2-5, with a weak D call TRBD2 (6 bases). Per germline, CDR1 SGHAT and CDR2 FQNNGV. Trimming removed 4 bases at V and 5 bases at J, with 20 bases between. This CDR3 spans 16 amino acids. The CDR3 spells CASSSPAGWMAETQYF. The CDR3 nucleotides are TGTGCCAGCAGCTCTCCGGCGGGATGGATGGCGGAGACCCAGTACTTC.

The rearrangement links TRBV7-9 to TRBJ2-3, with TRBD1 as a possible D gene (5 bases). Germline CDR1 is SEHNR and CDR2 is FQNEAQ (reference sequence). V lost 2 bases and J lost 2, with 8 bases in between. CDR3 size: 14 residues. The chain's CDR3 is CASSLIGATDTQYF. Here the CDR3 DNA reads TGTGCCAGCAGCTTAATAGGGGCCACAGATACGCAGTATTTT. The variable domain in full, with the rest retrieved from reference TRBV7-9 and TRBJ2-3, is DTGVSQNPRHKITKRGQNVTFRCDPISEHNRLYWYRQTLGQGPEFLTYFQNEAQLEKSRLLSDRFSAERPKGSFSTLEIQRTEQGDSAMYLCASSLIGATDTQYFGPGTRLTVL.

This clone was observed a few times. The chain carries TRBV6-5 and TRBJ1-2; the D gene is possibly TRBD1 (6 bases). Germline assignment: CDR1 MNHEY and CDR2 SVGAGI. With 8 bases removed from V and 2 bases from J, the gap between germline ends came to 18 bases. This CDR3 spans 15 amino acids. CDR3 bases: TGTGCCAGCTTCCATGGGGGGGCAGGGAACTATGGCTACACCTTC. Residues: CASFHGGAGNYGYTF.

This clone was detected only once. The chain couples TRBV7-6 to TRBJ2-6; D gene unclear. CDR3 size: 15 residues. V lost 5 bases and J 0 bases, leaving 8 bases between the germline ends. Germline CDR1 and CDR2: SGHVS and FNYEAQ. CDR3 nucleotides: TGTGCCAGCAGCCGGGTTGGCTCTGGGGCCAACGTCCTGACTTTC. Amino acids: CASSRVGSGANVLTF.

This clone has just a few counts. Other DNA sequences in this sample translate to the same CDR3. The CDR3 loop is CASSLASGYEQYF. The CDR3 coding sequence is TGTGCCAGCAGCTTGGCTAGCGGTTACGAGCAGTACTTC. The rearrangement joins TRBV5-4 to TRBJ2-7; TRBD2 matches at 7 bases. This CDR3 has 13 amino acids. The germline V gene has CDR1 SGHNT and CDR2 YYREEE (reference sequence). After removal of 0 bases from V and 4 bases from J, the junction contained 1 base not matched to a gene. The full variable domain, rest sourced from reference TRBV5-4 and TRBJ2-7, is ETGVTQSPTHLIKTRGQQVTLRCSSQSGHNTVSWYQQALGQGPQFIFQYYREEENGRGNFPPRFSGLQFPNYSSELNVNALELDDSALYLCASSLASGYEQYFGPGTRLTVT.

This clone occurred many times. The rearrangement joins TRBV10-1 to TRBJ1-2, with a possible D match to TRBD1 (6 bases). The CDR3 has 13 amino acids. CDR1 WNHNN and CDR2 SYGVQD come from the germline V gene (reference sequence). V shed 4 bases and J shed 8 bases, with 14 bases lying between them. This chain's CDR3 is CASSGDTLVGYTF. The DNA for the CDR3 is TGCGCCAGCAGTGGGGACACTCTGGTCGGCTACACCTTC.